This T cell receptor (beta chain) was identified in a study of Ad26.COV2.S vaccination and SARS-CoV-2 variants. Study details: Ad26.COV2.S, an intramuscular injection, was given once or twice 56 days apart.

This CDR3 is 11 amino acids long. The germline V and J ends were trimmed by 6 bases and 7 bases, with 9 bases remaining between them. Per germline, CDR1 LNHDA and CDR2 SQIVND (reference sequence). Study findings and constraints: It was reported that spike-specific CD8+ and CD4+ T cell responses were substantially broad after vaccination.

Concerning this clone itself: Antigen: not known.

TCRdb's copy holds only in-frame clones and misses some; the assay was immunoSEQ multiplex PCR. The sample has over 400,000 clones; about 90% are singletons. Treatment given: some 20 received Ad26.COV2.S at low or high dose, single or two shots; five or six received placebo; per-sample allocation not given. Sampling happened 63 days after the first vaccine or placebo injection. The material was peripheral blood, obtained in a trial of Ad26.COV2.S vaccine versus placebo. The sequence was collected from a person between 18 and 59 years old who received the Ad26.COV2.S COVID-19 vaccine or a placebo. V and J are TRBV19 and TRBJ1-1; D unclear. Here the CDR3 DNA reads TGTGCCAGTAGGGGGTACGGTGAAGCTTTCTTT. Translating gives CASRGYGEAFF.